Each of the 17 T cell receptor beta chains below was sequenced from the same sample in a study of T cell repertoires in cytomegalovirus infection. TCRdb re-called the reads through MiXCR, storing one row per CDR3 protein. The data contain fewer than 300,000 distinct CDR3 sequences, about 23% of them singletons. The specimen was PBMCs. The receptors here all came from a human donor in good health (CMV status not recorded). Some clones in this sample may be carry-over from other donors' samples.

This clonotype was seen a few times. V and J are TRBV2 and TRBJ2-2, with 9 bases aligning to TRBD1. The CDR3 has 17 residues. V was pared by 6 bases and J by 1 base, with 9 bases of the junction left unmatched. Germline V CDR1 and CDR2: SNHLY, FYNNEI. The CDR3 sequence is CASRAGTGSQNTGELFF. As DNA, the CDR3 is TGTGCCAGCAGAGCCGGGACAGGGTCCCAGAACACCGGGGAGCTGTTTTTT.

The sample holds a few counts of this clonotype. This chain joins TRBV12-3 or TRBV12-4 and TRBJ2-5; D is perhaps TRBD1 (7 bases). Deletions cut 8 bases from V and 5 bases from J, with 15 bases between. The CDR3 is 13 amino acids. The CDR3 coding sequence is TGTGCCAGCGGGATGACAGGGAGGGAGACCCAGTACTTC. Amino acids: CASGMTGRETQYF.

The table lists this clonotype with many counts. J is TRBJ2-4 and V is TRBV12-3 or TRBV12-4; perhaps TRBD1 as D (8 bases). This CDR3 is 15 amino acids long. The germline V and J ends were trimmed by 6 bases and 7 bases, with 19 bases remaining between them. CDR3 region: CASSQLQGGWNIQYF. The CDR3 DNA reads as TGTGCCAGCAGCCAATTACAGGGGGGGTGGAACATTCAGTACTTC.

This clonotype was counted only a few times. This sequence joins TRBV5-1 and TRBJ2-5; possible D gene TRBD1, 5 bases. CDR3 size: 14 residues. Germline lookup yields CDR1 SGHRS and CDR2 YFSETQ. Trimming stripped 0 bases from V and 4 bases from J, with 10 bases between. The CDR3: CASSLATAGETQYF. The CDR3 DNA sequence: TGCGCCAGCAGCTTGGCGACAGCCGGAGAGACCCAGTACTTC.

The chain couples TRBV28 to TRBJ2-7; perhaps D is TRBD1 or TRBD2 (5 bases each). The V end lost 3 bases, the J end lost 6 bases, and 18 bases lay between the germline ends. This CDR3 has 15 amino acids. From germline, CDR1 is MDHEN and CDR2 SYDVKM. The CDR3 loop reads CASSFLRGSFSEQYF. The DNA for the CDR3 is TGTGCCAGCAGTTTTTTACGGGGCTCCTTCTCCGAGCAGTACTTC.

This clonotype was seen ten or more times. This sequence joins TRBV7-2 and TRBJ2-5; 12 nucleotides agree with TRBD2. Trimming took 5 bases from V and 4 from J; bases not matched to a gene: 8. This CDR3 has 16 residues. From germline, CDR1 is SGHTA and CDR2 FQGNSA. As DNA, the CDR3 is TGTGCCAGCAGCAAGACTAGCGGGAGTGTCGGAGAGACCCAGTACTTC. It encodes CASSKTSGSVGETQYF.

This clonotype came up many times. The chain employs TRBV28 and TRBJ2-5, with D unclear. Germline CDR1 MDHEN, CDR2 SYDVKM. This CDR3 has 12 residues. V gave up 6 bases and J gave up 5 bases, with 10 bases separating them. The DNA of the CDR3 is TGTGCCAGCAGGCTACCCGGGGAGACCCAGTACTTC. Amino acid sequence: CASRLPGETQYF. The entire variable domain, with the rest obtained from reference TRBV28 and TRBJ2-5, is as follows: DVKVTQSSRYLVKRTGEKVFLECVQDMDHENMFWYRQDPGLGLRLIYFSYDVKMKEKGDIPEGYSVSREKKERFSLILESASTNQTSMYLCASRLPGETQYFGPGTRLLVL.

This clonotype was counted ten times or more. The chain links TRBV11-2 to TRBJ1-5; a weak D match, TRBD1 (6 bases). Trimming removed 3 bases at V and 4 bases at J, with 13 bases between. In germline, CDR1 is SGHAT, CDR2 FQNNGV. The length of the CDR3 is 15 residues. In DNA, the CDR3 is TGTGCCAGCAGCTTTACAGGGTCCCTAAATCAGCCCCAGCATTTT. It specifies CASSFTGSLNQPQHF.

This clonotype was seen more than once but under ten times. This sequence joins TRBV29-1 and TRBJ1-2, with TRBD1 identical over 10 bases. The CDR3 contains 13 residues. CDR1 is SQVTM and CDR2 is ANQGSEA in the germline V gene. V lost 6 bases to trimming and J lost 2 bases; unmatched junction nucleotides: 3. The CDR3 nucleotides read TGCAGCGTAGCGGACAGGGGGAACTATGGCTACACCTTC. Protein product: CSVADRGNYGYTF.

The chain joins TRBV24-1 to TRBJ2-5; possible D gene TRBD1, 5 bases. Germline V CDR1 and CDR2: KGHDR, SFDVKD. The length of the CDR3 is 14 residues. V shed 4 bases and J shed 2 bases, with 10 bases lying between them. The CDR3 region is CATSETGVQETQYF. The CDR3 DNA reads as TGTGCCACCAGTGAAACAGGTGTACAAGAGACCCAGTACTTC.

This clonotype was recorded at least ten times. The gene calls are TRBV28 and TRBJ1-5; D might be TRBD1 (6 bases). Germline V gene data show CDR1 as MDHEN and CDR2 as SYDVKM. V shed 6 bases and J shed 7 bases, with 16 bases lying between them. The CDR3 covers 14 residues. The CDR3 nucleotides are TGTGCCAGCAGAGCCTACAGGGAGGTGCAGCCCCAGCATTTT. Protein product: CASRAYREVQPQHF.

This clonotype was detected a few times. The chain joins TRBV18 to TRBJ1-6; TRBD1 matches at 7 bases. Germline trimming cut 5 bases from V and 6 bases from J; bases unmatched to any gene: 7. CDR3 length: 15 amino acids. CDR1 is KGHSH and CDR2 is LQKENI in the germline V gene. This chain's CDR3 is CASSTLNRGNSPLHF. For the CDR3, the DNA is TGTGCCAGCTCAACCCTCAACAGGGGTAATTCACCCCTCCACTTT. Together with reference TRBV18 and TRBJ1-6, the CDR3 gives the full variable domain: NAGVMQNPRHLVRRRGQEARLRCSPMKGHSHVYWYRQLPEEGLKFMVYLQKENIIDESGMPKERFSAEFPKEGPSILRIQQVVRGDSAAYFCASSTLNRGNSPLHFGNGTRLTVT.

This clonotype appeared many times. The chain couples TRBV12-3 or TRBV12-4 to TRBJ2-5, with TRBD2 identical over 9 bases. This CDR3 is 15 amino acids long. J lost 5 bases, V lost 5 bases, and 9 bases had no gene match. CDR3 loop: CASSPGAGLAETQYF. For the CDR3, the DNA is TGTGCCAGCAGTCCGGGCGCCGGACTAGCGGAGACCCAGTACTTC.

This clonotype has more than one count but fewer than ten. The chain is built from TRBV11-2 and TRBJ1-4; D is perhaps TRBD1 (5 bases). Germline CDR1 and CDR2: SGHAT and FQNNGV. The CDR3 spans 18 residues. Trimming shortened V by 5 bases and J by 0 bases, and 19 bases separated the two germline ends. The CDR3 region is CASSPSPAGTTTNEKLFF. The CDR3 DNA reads TGTGCCAGCAGCCCTAGTCCGGCAGGGACTACAACTAATGAAAAACTGTTTTTT.

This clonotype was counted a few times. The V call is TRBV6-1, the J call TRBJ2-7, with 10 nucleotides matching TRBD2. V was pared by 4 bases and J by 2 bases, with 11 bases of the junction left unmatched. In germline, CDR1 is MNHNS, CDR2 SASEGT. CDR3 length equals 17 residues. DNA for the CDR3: TGTGCCAGCAGTGGACAGAGAACTAGCGGGGCCCCCTACGAGCAGTACTTC. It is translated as CASSGQRTSGAPYEQYF.

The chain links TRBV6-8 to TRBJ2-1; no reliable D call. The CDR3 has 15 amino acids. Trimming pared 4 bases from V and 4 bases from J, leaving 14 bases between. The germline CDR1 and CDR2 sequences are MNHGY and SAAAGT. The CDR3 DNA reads TGTGCCAGCAGTTTGGGTCCCCCAACTTACAATGAGCAGTTCTTC. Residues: CASSLGPPTYNEQFF.

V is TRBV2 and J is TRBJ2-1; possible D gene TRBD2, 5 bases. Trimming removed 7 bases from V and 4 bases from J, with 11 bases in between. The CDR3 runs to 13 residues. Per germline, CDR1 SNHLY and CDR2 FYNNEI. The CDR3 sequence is CASKRETYNEQFF. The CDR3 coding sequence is TGTGCCAGCAAAAGGGAGACTTACAATGAGCAGTTCTTC.